The 11 T cell receptor beta chains in this list originate from one sample, sequenced in a study of blood T cells in healthy people across ages. Sample-barcoded 5' priming and a J-beta primer mix drove a second PCR of roughly 6 to 12 cycles. TCRdb itself ran the 5' RACE reads through MiXCR, one entry per CDR3 protein. This sample yields hundreds of thousands of distinct CDR3 sequences, of which roughly 20% are seen a single time; 3% to 4% belongs to the top ten. The sample consisted of blood. The receptors were sampled from a man aged 70-80 years in good health.

This clonotype occurred a few times. The CDR3 sequence: CASSEGGAIAKNIQYF. The CDR3 DNA follows: TGTGCCAGCAGTGAGGGGGGGGCGATAGCCAAAAACATTCAGTACTTC. The gene calls are TRBV2 and TRBJ2-4; a weak D match, TRBD2 (7 bases). This CDR3 comprises 16 residues. Germline CDR1 and CDR2: SNHLY and FYNNEI. V dropped 3 bases and J dropped 0 bases, with 12 bases sitting between them.

There are many counts of this clonotype. The chain employs TRBV3-1 and TRBJ2-5; no clear D gene. The germline V gene encodes CDR1 LGHDT and CDR2 YNNKEL (reference sequence). V was clipped by 4 bases and J by 5 bases, with 5 bases between them. This CDR3 comprises 11 residues. The CDR3 loop is CASSRWETQYF. CDR3 DNA: TGTGCCAGCAGCCGGTGGGAGACCCAGTACTTC.

This sequence joins TRBV27 and TRBJ2-1; TRBD2 agrees at 10 bases. The CDR3 is made up of 15 amino acids. CDR1 is MNHEY and CDR2 is SMNVEV in the germline V gene (reference sequence). V gave up 9 bases and J gave up 9 bases; unmatched junction bases: 14. This chain's CDR3 is CASSIIAGGHAEQFF. Written as DNA, the CDR3 is TGTGCCAGTAGCATCATAGCGGGGGGCCATGCTGAGCAGTTCTTC.

This clonotype appeared a few times. The V gene is TRBV3-1, the J gene TRBJ2-7; 12 bases align to TRBD2. CDR3 length: 15 amino acids. CDR1 is LGHDT, CDR2 YNNKEL, per germline (reference sequence). J was trimmed by 6 bases and V by 1 base; bases with no gene match: 4. CDR3 sequence reads: CASSQALLAGGEQYF. Written as DNA, the CDR3 is TGTGCCAGCAGCCAAGCCTTACTAGCGGGAGGCGAGCAGTACTTC.

This clonotype occurred a few times. The chain couples TRBV20-1 to TRBJ2-5; D not certain. Trimming pared 3 bases from V and 4 bases from J, leaving 21 bases between. This CDR3 comprises 16 residues. CDR1 is DFQATT, CDR2 SNEGSKA, per germline (reference sequence). This chain's CDR3 is CSASKRRLRCGETQYF. The CDR3 nucleotides are TGCAGTGCTAGTAAGCGCCGGTTGAGGTGTGGAGAGACCCAGTACTTC.

This chain connects TRBV2 to TRBJ2-3; 7 positions agree with TRBD1. The CDR3 spans 15 residues. Germline trimming cut 2 bases from V and 4 bases from J; bases unmatched to any gene: 6. Germline assignment: CDR1 SNHLY and CDR2 FYNNEI. This CDR3 is CASSEWAGGADTQYF. As DNA, the CDR3 is TGTGCCAGCAGTGAATGGGCAGGGGGTGCAGATACGCAGTATTTT.

The chain is built from TRBV3-1 and TRBJ2-5; 7 nucleotides agree with TRBD2. Judging by the DNA end, TRBJ2-1 fits better; the J call may be wrong. The CDR3 covers 16 residues. Germline V lookup: CDR1 LGHDT, CDR2 YNNKEL (reference sequence). CDR3 amino acids: CASSQQSGALGLEQFF. The DNA of the CDR3 is TGTGCCAGCAGCCAGCAAAGCGGGGCTCTAGGTCTTGAGCAGTTCTTC.

This clonotype has a handful of counts. The CDR3 loop reads CASSQQGQPQHF. The CDR3 DNA reads as TGTGCCAGCAGTCAACAGGGACAGCCCCAGCATTTT. The rearrangement links TRBV27 to TRBJ1-5; D perhaps matches TRBD1 (6 bases). V dropped 5 bases and J dropped 7 bases, with 9 bases sitting between them. Germline values: CDR1 MNHEY, CDR2 SMNVEV (reference sequence). This CDR3 has 12 amino acids.

The chain couples TRBV7-9 to TRBJ2-5, with D unclear. Trimming left V 5 bases short and J 5 bases short, with 18 bases between. The CDR3 consists of 15 residues. CDR1 is SEHNR and CDR2 is FQNEAQ in the germline V gene (reference sequence). CDR3 coding DNA: TGTGCCAGCAGCCCCGGGCCGGATAACGTGGAGACCCAGTACTTC. This codes for CASSPGPDNVETQYF.

The genes are TRBV24-1 and TRBJ2-5; 7 nucleotides match TRBD2. There are 15 residues in the CDR3. CDR1 KGHDR and CDR2 SFDVKD come from the germline V gene. J gave up 4 bases and V 0 bases, and 4 bases lay outside the gene matches. CDR3 in DNA: TGTGCCACCAGTGATTTGTCGGGGGGTGGAGAGACCCAGTACTTC. Its protein is CATSDLSGGGETQYF.

This clonotype has a count of ten or more. This rearrangement joins TRBV28 to TRBJ1-5; 7 bases match TRBD1. The CDR3 extends over 14 amino acids. The germline V gene encodes CDR1 MDHEN and CDR2 SYDVKM. V shed 5 bases and J 6 bases; nucleotides not matched to a gene: 7. The CDR3 loop is CASSAGGSGQPQHF. The CDR3 nucleotides are TGTGCCAGCAGTGCAGGGGGATCAGGTCAGCCCCAGCATTTT.